This T cell receptor beta chain was obtained from a study of beta chain features in type 1 diabetes. Notes on the study in general: Type 1 diabetes patients had TCRB CDR3s that were shorter (moderately but significantly so) in all four CD4+ subsets.

The investigators reverse transcribed all of the isolated RNA, so they sequenced expressed TCRB transcripts. Assay used: immunoSEQ multiplex PCR; TCRdb lists only in-frame clones, some missing. Of a few hundred thousand clones detected, about 13% appear once; the ten largest clones hold about 0.017%. Markers CD45RO/CCR7/CD25/CD127/CD95/CD27 served to sort CD4+ naive, central memory, regulatory and stem cell-like memory cells. Per the germline V gene, CDR1 is LGHNA and CDR2 is YNFKEQ. V lost 4 bases, J lost 4 bases, and 14 bases stayed unmatched. This CDR3 spans 18 amino acids. On this clone: Its antigen remains unknown.

The receptor was derived from a man younger than 40 with type 1 diabetes. Sequenced: naive CD4+ T cells from blood. The chain carries TRBV4-2 and TRBJ1-5; 9 bases line up with TRBD1. This CDR3 reads CASSPRQGQGPQNQPQHF. CDR3 in DNA: TGTGCCAGCAGCCCACGTCAGGGACAGGGTCCACAGAATCAGCCCCAGCATTTT.